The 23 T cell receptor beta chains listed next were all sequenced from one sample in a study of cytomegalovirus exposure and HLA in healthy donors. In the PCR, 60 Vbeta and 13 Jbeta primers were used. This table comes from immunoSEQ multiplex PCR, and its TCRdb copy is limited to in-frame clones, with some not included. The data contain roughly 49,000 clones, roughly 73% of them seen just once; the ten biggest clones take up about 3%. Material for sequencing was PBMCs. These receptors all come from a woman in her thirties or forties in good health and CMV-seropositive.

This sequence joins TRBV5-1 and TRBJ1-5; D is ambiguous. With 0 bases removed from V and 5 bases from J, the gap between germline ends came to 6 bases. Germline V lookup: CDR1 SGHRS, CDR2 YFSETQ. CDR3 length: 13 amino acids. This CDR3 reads CASSLVPDQPQHF. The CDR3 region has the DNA TGCGCCAGCAGCTTGGTGCCAGATCAGCCCCAGCATTTT.

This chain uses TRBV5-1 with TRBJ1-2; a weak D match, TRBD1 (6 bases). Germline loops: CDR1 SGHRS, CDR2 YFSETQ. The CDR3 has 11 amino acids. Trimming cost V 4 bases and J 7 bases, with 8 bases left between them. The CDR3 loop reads CASSQGSGYTF. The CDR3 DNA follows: TGCGCCAGCAGCCAGGGGTCTGGCTACACCTTC. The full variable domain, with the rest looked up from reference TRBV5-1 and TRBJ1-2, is KAGVTQTPRYLIKTRGQQVTLSCSPISGHRSVSWYQQTPGQGLQFLFEYFSETQRNKGNFPGRFSGRQFSNSRSEMNVSTLELGDSALYLCASSQGSGYTFGSGTRLTVV.

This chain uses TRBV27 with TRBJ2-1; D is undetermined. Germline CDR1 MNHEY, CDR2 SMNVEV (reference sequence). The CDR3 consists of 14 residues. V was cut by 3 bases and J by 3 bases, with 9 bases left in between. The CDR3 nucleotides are TGTGCCAGCAGTTTTGGGCTGTTCTACAATGAGCAGTTCTTC. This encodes CASSFGLFYNEQFF.

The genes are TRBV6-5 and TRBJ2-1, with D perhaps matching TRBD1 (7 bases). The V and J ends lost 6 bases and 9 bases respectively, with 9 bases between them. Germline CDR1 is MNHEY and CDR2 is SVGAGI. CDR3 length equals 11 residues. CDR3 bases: TGTGCCAGCAGCCAGGGGGGTGAGCAGTTCTTC. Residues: CASSQGGEQFF.

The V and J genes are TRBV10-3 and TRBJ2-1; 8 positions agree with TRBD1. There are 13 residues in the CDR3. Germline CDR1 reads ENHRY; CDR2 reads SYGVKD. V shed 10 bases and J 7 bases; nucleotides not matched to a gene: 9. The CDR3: CATRPDRENEQFF. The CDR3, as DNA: TGTGCCACCAGACCGGACAGGGAGAATGAGCAGTTCTTC.

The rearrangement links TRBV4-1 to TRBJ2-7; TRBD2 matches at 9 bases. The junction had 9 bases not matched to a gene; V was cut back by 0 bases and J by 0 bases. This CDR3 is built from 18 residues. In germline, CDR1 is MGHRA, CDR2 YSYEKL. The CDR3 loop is CASSQERLAGLNSYEQYF. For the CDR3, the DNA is TGCGCCAGCAGCCAAGAGCGGCTAGCGGGGTTAAACTCCTACGAGCAGTACTTC.

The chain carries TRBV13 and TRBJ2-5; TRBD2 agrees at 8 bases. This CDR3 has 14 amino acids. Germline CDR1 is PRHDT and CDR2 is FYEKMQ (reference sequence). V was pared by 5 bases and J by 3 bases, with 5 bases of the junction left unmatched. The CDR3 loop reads CASSVRGGKETQYF. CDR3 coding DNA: TGTGCCAGCAGCGTCCGGGGGGGAAAAGAGACCCAGTACTTC.

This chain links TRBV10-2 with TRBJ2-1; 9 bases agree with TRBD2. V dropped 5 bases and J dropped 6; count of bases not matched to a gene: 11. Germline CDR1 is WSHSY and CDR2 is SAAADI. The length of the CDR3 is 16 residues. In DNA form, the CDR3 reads TGCGCCAGCAGTCCCAGTGGTAGCGGGGGCCGCAATGAGCAGTTCTTC. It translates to CASSPSGSGGRNEQFF.

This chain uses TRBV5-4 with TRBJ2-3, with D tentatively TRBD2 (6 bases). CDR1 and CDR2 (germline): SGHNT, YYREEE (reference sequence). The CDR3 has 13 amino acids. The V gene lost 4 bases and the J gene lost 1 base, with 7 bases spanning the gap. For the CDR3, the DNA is TGTGCCAGCAGCCCGGGGGGCACAGATACGCAGTATTTT. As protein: CASSPGGTDTQYF.

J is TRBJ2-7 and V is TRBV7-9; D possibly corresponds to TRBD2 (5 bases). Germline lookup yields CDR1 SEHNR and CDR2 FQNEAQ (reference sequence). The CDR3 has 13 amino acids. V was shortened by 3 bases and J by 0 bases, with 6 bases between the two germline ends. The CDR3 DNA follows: TGTGCCAGCAGCTTTGGGAGCTCCTACGAGCAGTACTTC. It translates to CASSFGSSYEQYF.

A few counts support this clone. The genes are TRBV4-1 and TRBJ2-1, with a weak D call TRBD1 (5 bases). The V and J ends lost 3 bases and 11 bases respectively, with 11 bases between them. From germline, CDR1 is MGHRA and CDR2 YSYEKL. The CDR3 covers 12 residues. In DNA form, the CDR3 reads TGCGCCAGCAGCCACCGAGACAGAAAGCAGTTCTTC. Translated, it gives CASSHRDRKQFF.

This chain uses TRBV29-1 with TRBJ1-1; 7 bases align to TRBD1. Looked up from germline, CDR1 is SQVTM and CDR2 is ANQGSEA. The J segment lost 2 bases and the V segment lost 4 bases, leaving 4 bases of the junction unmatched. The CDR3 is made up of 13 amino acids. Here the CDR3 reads CSVGKGANTEAFF. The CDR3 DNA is TGCAGCGTTGGAAAGGGGGCAAACACTGAAGCTTTCTTT. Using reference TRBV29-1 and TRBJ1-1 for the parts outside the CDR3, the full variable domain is SAVISQKPSRDICQRGTSLTIQCQVDSQVTMMFWYRQQPGQSLTLIATANQGSEATYESGFVIDKFPISRPNLTFSTLTVSNMSPEDSSIYLCSVGKGANTEAFFGQGTRLTVV.

The CDR3 loop reads CASSKLVSGNTIYF. CDR3 bases: TGTGCCAGCAGTAAACTAGTCTCTGGAAACACCATATATTTT. The V call is TRBV6-5, the J call TRBJ1-3, with D hard to call. V was cut by 5 bases and J by 0 bases, with 8 bases left in between. Germline V gene lookup returns CDR1 MNHEY and CDR2 SVGAGI. The CDR3 sequence is 14 residues long.

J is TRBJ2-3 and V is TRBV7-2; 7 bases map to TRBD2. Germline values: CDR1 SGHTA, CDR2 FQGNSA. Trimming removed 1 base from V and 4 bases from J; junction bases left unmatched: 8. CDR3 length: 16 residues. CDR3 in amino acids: CASSLGHSRGADTQYF. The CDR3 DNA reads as TGTGCCAGCAGCTTAGGCCATAGTCGGGGGGCAGATACGCAGTATTTT.

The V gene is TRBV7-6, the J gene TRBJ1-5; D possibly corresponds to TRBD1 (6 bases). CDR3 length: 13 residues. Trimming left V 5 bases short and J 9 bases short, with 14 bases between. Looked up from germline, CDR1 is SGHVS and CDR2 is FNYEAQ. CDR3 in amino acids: CASSQVGGGPQHF. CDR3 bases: TGTGCCAGCAGCCAAGTAGGGGGGGGGCCCCAGCATTTT.

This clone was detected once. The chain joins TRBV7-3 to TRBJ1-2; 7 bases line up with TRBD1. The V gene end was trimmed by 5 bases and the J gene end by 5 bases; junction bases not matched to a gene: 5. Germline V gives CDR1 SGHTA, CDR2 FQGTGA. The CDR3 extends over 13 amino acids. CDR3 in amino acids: CASSPGTAYGYTF. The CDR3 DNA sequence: TGTGCCAGCAGCCCCGGGACAGCATATGGCTACACCTTC.

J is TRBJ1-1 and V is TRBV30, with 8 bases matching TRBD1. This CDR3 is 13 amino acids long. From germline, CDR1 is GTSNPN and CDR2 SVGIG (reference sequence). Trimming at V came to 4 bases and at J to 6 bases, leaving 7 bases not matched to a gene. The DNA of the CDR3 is TGTGCCTGGACCGCCAGGGGGCAGGCTGAAGCTTTCTTT. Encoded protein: CAWTARGQAEAFF.

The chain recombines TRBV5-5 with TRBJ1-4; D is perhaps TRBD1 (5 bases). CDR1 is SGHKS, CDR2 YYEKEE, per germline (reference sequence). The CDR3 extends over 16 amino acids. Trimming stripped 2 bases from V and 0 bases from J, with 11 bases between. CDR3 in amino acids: CASSFWGEPTNEKLFF. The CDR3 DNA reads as TGTGCCAGCAGCTTTTGGGGGGAACCAACTAATGAAAAACTGTTTTTT.

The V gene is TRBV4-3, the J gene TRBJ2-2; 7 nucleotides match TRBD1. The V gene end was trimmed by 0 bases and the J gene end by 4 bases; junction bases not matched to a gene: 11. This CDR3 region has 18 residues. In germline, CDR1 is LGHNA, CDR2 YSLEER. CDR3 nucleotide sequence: TGCGCCAGCAGCCAAGAGGCTCCGGGACAGATACTCACCGGGGAGCTGTTTTTT. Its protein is CASSQEAPGQILTGELFF.

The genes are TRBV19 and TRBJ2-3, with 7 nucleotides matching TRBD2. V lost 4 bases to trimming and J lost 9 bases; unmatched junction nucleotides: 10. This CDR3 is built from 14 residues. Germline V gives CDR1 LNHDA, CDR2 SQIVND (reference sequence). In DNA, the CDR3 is TGTGCCAGTAGTAAAGTAGCGGGTCTGGGGACGCAGTATTTT. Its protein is CASSKVAGLGTQYF.

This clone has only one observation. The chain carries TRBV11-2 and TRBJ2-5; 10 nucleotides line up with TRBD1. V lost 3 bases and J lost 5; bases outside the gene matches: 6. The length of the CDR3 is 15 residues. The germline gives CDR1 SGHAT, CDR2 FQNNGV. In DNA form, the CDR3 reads TGTGCCAGCAGCTTCGGGACAGGGGCGCCGGAGACCCAGTACTTC. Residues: CASSFGTGAPETQYF.

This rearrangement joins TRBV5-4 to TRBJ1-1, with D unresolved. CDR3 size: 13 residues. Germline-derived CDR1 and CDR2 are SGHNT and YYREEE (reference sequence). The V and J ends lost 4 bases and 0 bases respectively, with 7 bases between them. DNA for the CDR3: TGTGCCAGCAGCGGACTTATGAACACTGAAGCTTTCTTT. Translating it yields CASSGLMNTEAFF.

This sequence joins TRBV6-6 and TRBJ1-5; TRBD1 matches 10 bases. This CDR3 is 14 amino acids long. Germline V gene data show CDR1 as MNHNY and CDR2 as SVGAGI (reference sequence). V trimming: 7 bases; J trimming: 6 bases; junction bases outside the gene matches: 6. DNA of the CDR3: TGTGCCAGCACGACAGGGGGCGCGGGTCAGCCCCAGCATTTT. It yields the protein CASTTGGAGQPQHF.